Presented here are 22 T cell receptor beta chains from one specimen sequenced in a study of human T cells and chemical hapten exposure. The time point was: patch test 1, 2 weeks after DPC sensitization. Treatment denoted: therapeutic diphenylcyclopropenone sensitization with weekly scalp DPC. TCRdb re-analysed the RACE reads in MiXCR, keeping a single row per CDR3 protein. Counted here are around 110,000 distinct CDR3 sequences, about 12% occurring once; the ten biggest clones make up just over 1.4%. The specimen was whole blood, collected in connection with sensitization to the hapten diphenylcyclopropenone (DPC). All receptors come from a woman between 50 and 59 years old with alopecia areata. Some clones in this sample may be carry-over from other donors' samples.

In regard to this clonotype: A much larger clone differs by one base, so this may be a read error. This chain links TRBV4-3 with TRBJ1-5; no definite D call. V lost 4 bases, J lost 9 bases, and 16 bases lay in between. The CDR3 sequence is 14 residues long. In germline, CDR1 is LGHNA, CDR2 YSLEER. CDR3 nucleotide sequence: TGCGCCAGCAGCCGAGATTTGGGGTCCTCGCCCCAGCATTTT. As protein: CASSRDLGSSPQHF.

The V call is TRBV20-1, the J call TRBJ2-1; 10 bases match TRBD2. J lost 1 base, V lost 1 base, and 7 bases had no gene match. This CDR3 is built from 17 residues. Germline CDR1 DFQATT, CDR2 SNEGSKA (reference sequence). The CDR3 DNA reads TGCAGTGCTAGAGGACGACTAGCGGGCGGGTCCTACAATGAGCAGTTCTTC. It is translated as CSARGRLAGGSYNEQFF.

There are many counts of this clonotype. The rearrangement joins TRBV3-1 to TRBJ2-7; the D is unclear. The CDR3 sequence is 12 residues long. CDR1 is LGHDT, CDR2 YNNKEL, per germline (reference sequence). The V end lost 1 base, the J end lost 3 bases, and 4 bases lay between the germline ends. Written as DNA, the CDR3 is TGTGCCAGCAGCCAAGTCGACTACGAGCAGTACTTC. As protein: CASSQVDYEQYF.

The chain couples TRBV11-2 to TRBJ2-1; D remains unclear. CDR1 is SGHAT, CDR2 FQNNGV, per germline. Trimming left V 4 bases short and J 4 bases short, with 8 bases between. There are 13 residues in the CDR3. The CDR3 reads CASSSERYNEQFF. DNA for the CDR3: TGTGCCAGCAGCTCTGAACGATACAATGAGCAGTTCTTC.

This clonotype was seen at least ten times. The chain links TRBV11-2 to TRBJ2-3; the D gene could be TRBD1 or TRBD2 (6 bases each). The length of the CDR3 is 15 residues. Trimming took off 1 base at V and 4 bases at J, with 12 bases between the two ends. CDR1 is SGHAT, CDR2 FQNNGV, per germline. CDR3 amino acids: CASSLAGAGADTQYF. CDR3 in DNA: TGTGCCAGCAGCTTAGCGGGGGCCGGGGCAGATACGCAGTATTTT.

This clonotype was seen repeatedly, ten times or more. CDR3 sequence (DNA): TGTGCCAGCAGTTACCCTAATTCACCCCTCCACTTT. It is translated as CASSYPNSPLHF. This rearrangement joins TRBV28 to TRBJ1-6, with D unresolved. The CDR3 contains 12 residues. Germline CDR1 reads MDHEN; CDR2 reads SYDVKM. V shed 4 bases and J shed 6 bases, with 4 bases lying between them.

This clonotype was counted many times. This chain joins TRBV12-3 or TRBV12-4 and TRBJ2-2, with D tentatively TRBD2 (5 bases). CDR3 length: 16 residues. The V end lost 5 bases, the J end lost 3 bases, and 16 bases lay between the germline ends. Here the CDR3 reads CASSPEGGLHTGELFF. Written as DNA, the CDR3 is TGTGCCAGCAGTCCCGAGGGCGGGCTCCACACCGGGGAGCTGTTTTTT.

The gene calls are TRBV14 and TRBJ2-6; D is ambiguous. The CDR3 totals 17 residues. V dropped 0 bases and J dropped 2 bases, with 11 bases sitting between them. Germline values: CDR1 SGHDN, CDR2 FVKESK. As DNA, the CDR3 is TGTGCCAGCAGCCAAGATCCTATAGGGACTGGGGCCAACGTCCTGACTTTC. Translation: CASSQDPIGTGANVLTF.

This rearrangement joins TRBV19 to TRBJ1-2; D is unresolved. The CDR3 runs 12 residues. The germline V gene encodes CDR1 LNHDA and CDR2 SQIVND (reference sequence). V shed 9 bases and J shed 7 bases, with 15 bases lying between them. CDR3 protein: CASLPPVGGYTF. In nucleotides, the CDR3 is TGTGCCAGCCTCCCCCCCGTCGGTGGCTACACCTTC. Looking up the rest from reference TRBV19 and TRBJ1-2 gives the full variable domain: DGGITQSPKYLFRKEGQNVTLSCEQNLNHDAMYWYRQDPGQGLRLIYYSQIVNDFQKGDIAEGYSVSREKKESFPLTVTSAQKNPTAFYLCASLPPVGGYTFGSGTRLTVV.

This clonotype showed up just a few times. The V call is TRBV3-1, the J call TRBJ2-3; perhaps TRBD2 as D (5 bases). Germline CDR1 and CDR2: LGHDT and YNNKEL (reference sequence). This CDR3 is 16 amino acids long. Deletions cut 2 bases from V and 2 bases from J, with 14 bases between. The CDR3 DNA is TGTGCCAGCAGCCAAAGAACGCGGGTCGACACAGATACGCAGTATTTT. It codes for CASSQRTRVDTDTQYF.

This clonotype was seen many times. J is TRBJ2-3 and V is TRBV13, with 8 bases lining up with TRBD2. The junction had 6 bases not matched to a gene; V was cut back by 2 bases and J by 5 bases. The CDR3 loop spans 15 amino acids. Germline V gives CDR1 PRHDT, CDR2 FYEKMQ (reference sequence). For the CDR3, the DNA is TGTGCCAGCAGCTTAACCGGGGGGGCCGGAGATACGCAGTATTTT. Encoded protein: CASSLTGGAGDTQYF.

This clonotype was recorded a few times. The chain recombines TRBV11-2 with TRBJ2-3; D might be TRBD2 (5 bases). The CDR3 covers 15 residues. V was pared by 1 base and J by 6 bases, with 14 bases between. Germline V gives CDR1 SGHAT, CDR2 FQNNGV. The CDR3 here is CASSLVAFGRDTQYF. For the CDR3, the DNA is TGTGCCAGCAGCTTAGTAGCGTTTGGCAGGGATACGCAGTATTTT.

This clonotype was picked up many times. The rearrangement uses TRBV2 and TRBJ1-6; the match to TRBD1 covers 7 bases. The CDR3 consists of 16 residues. V shed 3 bases, J shed 7 bases, and the junction held 9 bases outside the gene matches. Looked up from germline, CDR1 is SNHLY and CDR2 is FYNNEI. The CDR3 sequence is CASSENGQDPNSPLHF. CDR3 DNA: TGTGCCAGCAGTGAGAACGGACAGGACCCCAATTCACCCCTCCACTTT.

CDR3 region: CASSYSLAGGPGELFF. The CDR3 DNA reads TGTGCCAGCAGTTACTCGCTAGCGGGAGGGCCCGGGGAGCTGTTTTTT. This chain links TRBV6-6 with TRBJ2-2; 12 nucleotides align to TRBD2. CDR3 length: 16 amino acids. The ends lost 0 bases at V and 6 bases at J; junction bases unmatched: 2. The germline gives CDR1 MNHNY, CDR2 SVGAGI (reference sequence).

This clonotype was detected only a few times. V usage is TRBV9 and J usage is TRBJ2-3, with TRBD2 matching 9 bases. J gave up 9 bases and V 0 bases, and 8 bases lay outside the gene matches. Germline values: CDR1 SGDLS, CDR2 YYNGEE. The CDR3 totals 15 residues. The CDR3 DNA follows: TGTGCCAGCAGCGTAGTAGCGGGGGCACCCCCCACGCAGTATTTT. Translated: CASSVVAGAPPTQYF.

This clonotype was seen ten or more times. The genes are TRBV7-8 and TRBJ1-1, with D maybe TRBD1 (5 bases). There are 15 residues in the CDR3. The ends were cut back, 6 bases at V and 2 bases at J, with 16 bases in the middle. The germline CDR1 and CDR2 sequences are SGHVS and FQNEAQ. For the CDR3, the DNA is TGTGCCAGCAGTTTCTCCGGGACGTCTAACACTGAAGCTTTCTTT. Translated: CASSFSGTSNTEAFF.

This chain connects TRBV10-3 to TRBJ2-1; no clear D. V shed 5 bases and J shed 0 bases, with 5 bases lying between them. This CDR3 region has 13 residues. Germline V CDR1 and CDR2: ENHRY, SYGVKD. The CDR3 nucleotides are TGTGCCATCAGTTTTAGCTCCTACAATGAGCAGTTCTTC. Encoded protein: CAISFSSYNEQFF.

With respect to this clonotype: A much larger clone lies one base from this, so it may be a read error. The V and J genes are TRBV12-3 or TRBV12-4 and TRBJ1-1; no firm D call. The CDR3 runs 14 residues. CDR3 amino acids: CSSSFAGFDTEAFF. For the CDR3, the DNA is TGTTCCAGCAGTTTCGCCGGGTTTGACACTGAAGCTTTCTTT.

This clonotype has ten or more counts. Written as DNA, the CDR3 is TGTGCCAGCTCACCACGACTAGAAAGCTACGAGCAGTACTTC. It codes for CASSPRLESYEQYF. The rearrangement uses TRBV18 and TRBJ2-7; D possibly corresponds to TRBD2 (6 bases). The CDR3 covers 14 residues. Trimming removed 1 base at V and 3 bases at J, with 10 bases between. Germline lookup yields CDR1 KGHSH and CDR2 LQKENI. The full variable domain, rest sourced from reference TRBV18 and TRBJ2-7, is NAGVMQNPRHLVRRRGQEARLRCSPMKGHSHVYWYRQLPEEGLKFMVYLQKENIIDESGMPKERFSAEFPKEGPSILRIQQVVRGDSAAYFCASSPRLESYEQYFGPGTRLTVT.

The rearrangement joins TRBV4-2 to TRBJ2-7; 9 nucleotides align to TRBD1. The length of the CDR3 is 16 residues. Per the germline V gene, CDR1 is LGHNA and CDR2 is YNFKEQ. With V trimmed by 6 bases and J by 4 bases, 13 bases remained unmatched. CDR3 region: CASSQLAGQGDYEQYF. The CDR3 nucleotides are TGTGCCAGCAGTCAACTGGCGGGACAGGGAGATTACGAGCAGTACTTC.

This clonotype was seen repeatedly, ten times or more. The rearrangement uses TRBV7-6 and TRBJ2-7; 8 bases agree with TRBD1. V was pared by 5 bases and J by 4 bases, with 7 bases of the junction left unmatched. Per the germline V gene, CDR1 is SGHVS and CDR2 is FNYEAQ. This CDR3 region has 14 residues. The DNA of the CDR3 is TGTGCCAGCAGCGTCGACAGGGGTGCATACGAGCAGTACTTC. Translated: CASSVDRGAYEQYF.

Turning to this clonotype: Relative to the germline gene, one junction end is altered; a read error may explain this. The rearrangement links TRBV29-1 to TRBJ2-3; 9 bases line up with TRBD2. Germline CDR1 is SQVTM and CDR2 is ANQGSEA. This CDR3 has 14 residues. CDR3 loop: CSVEGGREADTQYF. The CDR3 DNA sequence: TGCAGCGTGGAAGGCGGGAGGGAGGCAGATACGCAGTATTTT.